This T cell receptor (beta chain) is from a study of human T cells and chemical hapten exposure. General study points: Since the donors had alopecia, their immune response may not be the same as that of healthy people.

Time point: patch test 1, 2 weeks after DPC sensitization. The sample's treatment: therapeutic diphenylcyclopropenone sensitization with weekly scalp DPC. The library tagged individual cDNA molecules with unique molecular identifiers. Original analysis: Per-sample TCR counts ranged from 23,224 to 690,600, median 95,638. TCRdb passed the RACE reads through MiXCR, listing each CDR3 protein once. In this record, the V and J calls reflect TCRdb's handling and not the investigators' own analysis. The table shows roughly 380,000 distinct CDR3 sequences, with about 4.4% occurring only once. The CDR3 spans 12 residues. V was pared by 6 bases and J by 7 bases, with 13 bases between. This clonotype was detected ten times or more. What it recognizes is unknown.

The gene calls are TRBV12-3 or TRBV12-4 and TRBJ2-7, with no clear D. The sample was whole blood, taken in connection with sensitization to the hapten diphenylcyclopropenone (DPC). This receptor was identified in a woman aged 45-59 years with alopecia areata. Some clones in this sample may be carry-over from other donors' samples. This chain's CDR3 is CASSFRLGEQYF. CDR3 bases: TGTGCCAGCAGCTTCCGCCTCGGGGAGCAGTACTTC.